The 28 T cell receptor beta chains below come from one sample, sequenced in a study of cytomegalovirus exposure and HLA in healthy donors. 60 Vbeta and 13 Jbeta primers were used in PCR. The protocol was immunoSEQ multiplex PCR, while the TCRdb copy is restricted to in-frame clones and leaves out a portion. This sample has about 120,000 clones, with 75% to 80% found just once. Material for sequencing was PBMCs. Receptors originate from a woman in her twenties or thirties in good health and CMV-seropositive.

The chain carries TRBV5-1 and TRBJ2-5; perhaps TRBD1 as D (6 bases). TRBJ2-7 matches the DNA end more closely, so the J call is doubtful. This CDR3 region has 14 residues. Germline V gives CDR1 SGHRS, CDR2 YFSETQ. The CDR3 DNA follows: TGCGCCAGCAGCACCACGACAGGCTCCTACGAGCAGTACTTC. Its translation: CASSTTTGSYEQYF.

The rearrangement uses TRBV29-1 and TRBJ2-4; TRBD1 aligns across 7 bases. V was clipped by 6 bases and J by 8 bases; unmatched bases: 7. CDR1 is SQVTM, CDR2 ANQGSEA, per germline. CDR3 length: 12 amino acids. This CDR3 is CSVKTGSHIQYF. Written as DNA, the CDR3 is TGCAGCGTAAAGACAGGGTCCCACATTCAGTACTTC.

The chain is built from TRBV4-2 and TRBJ1-5; D uncertain. CDR3 length equals 15 residues. Germline CDR1 reads LGHNA; CDR2 reads YNFKEQ. Trimming took off 1 base at V and 0 bases at J, with 7 bases between the two ends. The CDR3 loop reads CASSQAVNSNQPQHF. CDR3 nucleotide sequence: TGTGCCAGCAGCCAAGCAGTAAATAGCAATCAGCCCCAGCATTTT.

The rearrangement joins TRBV2 to TRBJ2-5; 8 positions agree with TRBD1. This CDR3 spans 14 amino acids. The trim removed 6 bases at V and 7 bases at J, leaving 10 bases unmatched. Germline values: CDR1 SNHLY, CDR2 FYNNEI. The CDR3 sequence is CASRTVRGQGTQYF. The CDR3 DNA is TGTGCCAGCAGGACGGTCAGGGGGCAGGGGACCCAGTACTTC.

The V call is TRBV6-1, the J call TRBJ2-1; 8 nucleotides align to TRBD1. Germline CDR1 reads MNHNS; CDR2 reads SASEGT. The ends lost 9 bases at V and 4 bases at J; junction bases unmatched: 11. The CDR3 runs to 15 residues. The CDR3 protein is CASSLGQGPYNEQFF. In DNA form, the CDR3 reads TGTGCCAGTTCATTAGGACAGGGCCCTTACAATGAGCAGTTCTTC.

CDR3 region: CASSLGTGGLTDTQYF. Written as DNA, the CDR3 is TGTGCCAGCAGCTTAGGGACAGGGGGGTTGACGGATACGCAGTATTTT. J is TRBJ2-3 and V is TRBV11-2, with 10 bases that match TRBD1. This CDR3 region has 16 residues. Germline V gene data show CDR1 as SGHAT and CDR2 as FQNNGV. Germline trimming cut 1 base from V and 6 bases from J; bases unmatched to any gene: 7.

The chain joins TRBV30 to TRBJ1-5; 9 positions match TRBD1. This CDR3 spans 13 amino acids. Germline V CDR1 and CDR2: GTSNPN, SVGIG (reference sequence). The V and J ends lost 5 bases and 5 bases, in that order; junction bases with no gene match: 4. The CDR3 DNA reads TGTGCCTGGGACACAGGGGGCTATCAGCCCCAGCATTTT. Translated: CAWDTGGYQPQHF.

This chain connects TRBV18 to TRBJ1-4; D uncertain. The V end lost 4 bases, the J end lost 8 bases, and 11 bases lay between the germline ends. From germline, CDR1 is KGHSH and CDR2 LQKENI. The CDR3 runs 13 residues. In DNA form, the CDR3 reads TGTGCCAGCTCACAACAGAGAGACGAAAAACTGTTTTTT. Translation gives CASSQQRDEKLFF.

This rearrangement joins TRBV4-2 to TRBJ2-1; 10 nucleotides align to TRBD2. The V gene end was trimmed by 2 bases and the J gene end by 8 bases; junction bases not matched to a gene: 6. The germline CDR1 and CDR2 sequences are LGHNA and YNFKEQ. The CDR3 extends over 15 amino acids. The CDR3 DNA reads as TGTGCCAGCAGCCAAATAGCGGGGGGTAACGATGAGCAGTTCTTC. Translating it yields CASSQIAGGNDEQFF.

The CDR3 loop is CASSGTDRNQPQHF. CDR3 bases: TGTGCCAGCTCAGGGACAGACCGCAATCAGCCCCAGCATTTT. The rearrangement joins TRBV18 to TRBJ1-5; 7 bases agree with TRBD1. V lost 5 bases and J lost 2; bases outside the gene matches: 3. Per the germline V gene, CDR1 is KGHSH and CDR2 is LQKENI. The CDR3 is 14 residues long. The whole variable domain, filled in from reference TRBV18 and TRBJ1-5, reads NAGVMQNPRHLVRRRGQEARLRCSPMKGHSHVYWYRQLPEEGLKFMVYLQKENIIDESGMPKERFSAEFPKEGPSILRIQQVVRGDSAAYFCASSGTDRNQPQHFGDGTRLSIL.

The CDR3 sequence: CASGWDRADYGYTF. The CDR3 coding sequence is TGTGCTAGTGGCTGGGACAGGGCAGACTATGGCTACACCTTC. The chain links TRBV12-5 to TRBJ1-2, with TRBD1 identical over 9 bases. V lost 6 bases and J lost 3; bases outside the gene matches: 5. The V gene's germline CDR1 is LGHNT and CDR2 FRNRAP. The CDR3 contains 14 residues.

J is TRBJ2-5 and V is TRBV9; D is perhaps TRBD2 (5 bases). CDR1 is SGDLS and CDR2 is YYNGEE in the germline V gene. Trimming removed 0 bases from V and 1 base from J, with 13 bases in between. The CDR3 has 16 residues. CDR3: CASSVAPGEGQETQYF. The DNA for the CDR3 is TGTGCCAGCAGCGTAGCCCCGGGTGAGGGCCAAGAGACCCAGTACTTC.

The CDR3 spells CASSARLAGASTDTQYF. DNA for the CDR3: TGTGCCAGCAGCGCCCGACTAGCGGGGGCTAGCACAGATACGCAGTATTTT. The V and J genes are TRBV7-2 and TRBJ2-3; 12 bases agree with TRBD2. Looked up from germline, CDR1 is SGHTA and CDR2 is FQGNSA. Germline trimming cut 5 bases from V and 0 bases from J; bases unmatched to any gene: 6. The CDR3 extends over 17 amino acids.

The V call is TRBV5-1, the J call TRBJ2-1; 8 bases fit TRBD1. V trimming: 0 bases; J trimming: 1 base; junction bases outside the gene matches: 12. Germline V lookup: CDR1 SGHRS, CDR2 YFSETQ. The CDR3 runs to 19 residues. This CDR3 reads CASSLEGPTGDLSYNEQFF. The CDR3 bases are TGCGCCAGCAGCTTGGAGGGCCCGACAGGGGACCTTTCCTACAATGAGCAGTTCTTC.

This clone was observed once. The CDR3 here is CASSRPGTSGGASGELFF. CDR3 nucleotide sequence: TGTGCCAGCAGCCGACCCGGGACTAGCGGGGGAGCGAGCGGGGAGCTGTTTTTT. This rearrangement joins TRBV11-1 to TRBJ2-2, with 14 bases identical to TRBD2. The CDR3 totals 18 residues. With V trimmed by 5 bases and J by 7 bases, 12 bases remained unmatched. Looked up from germline, CDR1 is SGHAT and CDR2 is FQDESV (reference sequence).

The chain carries TRBV25-1 and TRBJ1-6; D gene uncertain. Trimming cost V 8 bases and J 10 bases, with 12 bases left between them. Germline-derived CDR1 and CDR2 are MGHDK and SYGVNS. This CDR3 is 12 amino acids long. The CDR3 reads CASRDGISPLHF. CDR3 nucleotides: TGTGCCAGCCGGGATGGGATCTCACCCCTCCACTTT.

The V gene is TRBV4-2, the J gene TRBJ1-4; 10 positions agree with TRBD1. There are 16 residues in the CDR3. Germline CDR1 LGHNA, CDR2 YNFKEQ. Germline trimming cut 5 bases from V and 0 bases from J; bases unmatched to any gene: 3. CDR3 protein: CASSTGTGATNEKLFF. The CDR3 DNA follows: TGTGCCAGCAGCACCGGGACAGGGGCAACTAATGAAAAACTGTTTTTT.

There are a few counts of this clone. This sequence joins TRBV30 and TRBJ2-7, with D maybe TRBD1 (5 bases). Per germline, CDR1 GTSNPN and CDR2 SVGIG (reference sequence). Trimming took off 2 bases at V and 3 bases at J, with 11 bases between the two ends. The CDR3 loop spans 13 amino acids. The CDR3 nucleotides read TGTGCCTGGAGTAAGGGGCGAGGCTACGAGCAGTACTTC. It yields the protein CAWSKGRGYEQYF.

V is TRBV5-1 and J is TRBJ2-1, with TRBD2 matching over 7 bases. In germline, CDR1 is SGHRS, CDR2 YFSETQ. The CDR3 sequence is 15 residues long. V was clipped by 0 bases and J by 9 bases; unmatched bases: 9. The CDR3 bases are TGCGCCAGCAGCTTGGGGGGTGTCGGGGGGTCTGAGCAGTTCTTC. Translated: CASSLGGVGGSEQFF.

The CDR3 sequence is CASSPPGVRSSYSNQPQHF. DNA of the CDR3: TGTGCCAGCAGTCCACCAGGGGTTAGGTCCAGTTATAGCAATCAGCCCCAGCATTTT. The J gene is TRBJ1-5, the V gene TRBV28, with D tentatively TRBD1 (6 bases). The V end was cut by 5 bases, the J end by 0 bases, with 23 bases between. Germline CDR1 MDHEN, CDR2 SYDVKM. This CDR3 has 19 amino acids. Full variable domain (outside the CDR3, taken from reference TRBV28 and TRBJ1-5): DVKVTQSSRYLVKRTGEKVFLECVQDMDHENMFWYRQDPGLGLRLIYFSYDVKMKEKGDIPEGYSVSREKKERFSLILESASTNQTSMYLCASSPPGVRSSYSNQPQHFGDGTRLSIL.

The genes are TRBV27 and TRBJ1-1, with 8 bases that match TRBD1. This CDR3 comprises 14 residues. The junction had 7 bases not matched to a gene; V was cut back by 5 bases and J by 5 bases. Per the germline V gene, CDR1 is MNHEY and CDR2 is SMNVEV (reference sequence). The DNA of the CDR3 is TGTGCCAGCAGTACCGGGACAGGCGGAACTGAAGCTTTCTTT. Amino acid sequence: CASSTGTGGTEAFF.

The V and J genes are TRBV27 and TRBJ1-2; unclear D gene. The germline V gene has CDR1 MNHEY and CDR2 SMNVEV (reference sequence). This CDR3 has 15 amino acids. V was trimmed by 6 bases and J by 4 bases, leaving 18 bases between them. CDR3 region: CASSSDGRVPYGYTF. The CDR3 region has the DNA TGTGCCAGCAGCTCCGACGGGAGGGTCCCCTATGGCTACACCTTC.

As concerns this clone: At one boundary the junction diverges from the germline segment, which might be a read error. The rearrangement uses TRBV7-2 and TRBJ2-7; tentatively, D is TRBD1 (6 bases). Per germline, CDR1 SGHTA and CDR2 FQGNSA. The CDR3 has 11 residues. The CDR3 reads CASSPGRQVNF. CDR3 DNA: TGTGCCAGCAGCCCCGGTAGACAGGTCAACTTC. Together with reference TRBV7-2 and TRBJ2-7, the CDR3 gives the full variable domain: GAGVSQSPSNKVTEKGKDVELRCDPISGHTALYWYRQSLGQGLEFLIYFQGNSAPDKSGLPSDRFSAERTGGSVSTLTIQRTQQEDSAVYLCASSPGRQVNFGPGTRLTVT.

This clone occurred a few times. The chain employs TRBV5-6 and TRBJ2-5, with 7 nucleotides matching TRBD1. This CDR3 contains 17 residues. The germline V gene encodes CDR1 SGHDT and CDR2 YYEEEE. V gave up 2 bases and J gave up 4 bases; unmatched junction bases: 14. In DNA form, the CDR3 reads TGTGCCAGCAGCTTCCCTGGACAGGTCCCCACAATAGAGACCCAGTACTTC. This encodes CASSFPGQVPTIETQYF.

Only a few counts were recorded for this clone. The chain uses TRBV7-2 and TRBJ1-2; D is uncertain. The germline gives CDR1 SGHTA, CDR2 FQGNSA. Trimming pared 5 bases from V and 0 bases from J, leaving 13 bases between. There are 15 residues in the CDR3. The CDR3 protein is CASSPVLAANYGYTF. CDR3 nucleotide sequence: TGTGCCAGCAGCCCCGTCCTCGCAGCTAACTATGGCTACACCTTC.

V and J are TRBV7-9 and TRBJ1-4, with 8 bases identical to TRBD1. The CDR3 extends over 18 amino acids. Trimming removed 3 bases from V and 1 base from J; junction bases left unmatched: 10. Germline loops: CDR1 SEHNR, CDR2 FQNEAQ (reference sequence). The CDR3 nucleotides are TGTGCCAGCAGCTTTACTCAGGGGGCCATTGGAACTAATGAAAAACTGTTTTTT. Encoded protein: CASSFTQGAIGTNEKLFF.

The chain uses TRBV20-1 and TRBJ2-5, with D possibly being TRBD1 (6 bases). There are 11 residues in the CDR3. The V end lost 7 bases, the J end lost 2 bases, and 8 bases lay between the germline ends. Germline CDR1 DFQATT, CDR2 SNEGSKA (reference sequence). The CDR3 loop is CSGRGQETQYF. The CDR3 DNA follows: TGCAGTGGCAGGGGTCAAGAGACCCAGTACTTC.

V usage is TRBV5-4 and J usage is TRBJ2-3; D possibly corresponds to TRBD2 (5 bases). V was pared by 2 bases and J by 6 bases, with 13 bases between. CDR1 is SGHNT and CDR2 is YYREEE in the germline V gene (reference sequence). The length of the CDR3 is 14 residues. The CDR3 here is CASSFPSPGDTQYF. The CDR3 DNA follows: TGTGCCAGCAGCTTTCCCAGCCCGGGGGATACGCAGTATTTT.